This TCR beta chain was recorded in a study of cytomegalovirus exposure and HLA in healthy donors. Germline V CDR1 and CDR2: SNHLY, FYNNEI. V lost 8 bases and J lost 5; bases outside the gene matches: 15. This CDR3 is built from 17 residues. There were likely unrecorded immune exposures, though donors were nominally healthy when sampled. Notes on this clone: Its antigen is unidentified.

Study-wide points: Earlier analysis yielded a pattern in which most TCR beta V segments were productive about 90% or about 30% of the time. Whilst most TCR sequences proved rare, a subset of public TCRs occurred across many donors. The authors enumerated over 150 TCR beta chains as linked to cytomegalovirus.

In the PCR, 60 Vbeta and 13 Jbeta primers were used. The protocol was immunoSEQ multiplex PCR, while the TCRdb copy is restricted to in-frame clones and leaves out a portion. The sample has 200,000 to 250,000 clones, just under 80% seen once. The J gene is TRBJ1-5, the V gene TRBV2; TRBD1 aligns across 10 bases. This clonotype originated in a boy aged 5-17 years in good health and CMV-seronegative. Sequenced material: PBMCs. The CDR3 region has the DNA TGTGCCAGCGAAGGGAGTCTGGGACAGGGGCCTTATCAGCCCCAGCATTTT. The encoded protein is CASEGSLGQGPYQPQHF.